The 24 T cell receptor beta chains below all came from one sample that was sequenced in a study of Ad26.COV2.S vaccination and SARS-CoV-2 variants. Treatment indicated: around 19 received Ad26.COV2.S at low or high dose, single or two shots; roughly five received placebo; per-sample allocation not given. Day 63 following the first vaccine or placebo injection was when the samples were taken. Method: immunoSEQ multiplex PCR; TCRdb's copy keeps in-frame clones and lacks some. This sample carries hundreds of thousands of clones, 80% to 90% of them seen once, and the ten largest clones take approximately 3.5%. The sequenced sample was peripheral blood, obtained in a trial of Ad26.COV2.S vaccine versus placebo. These receptor sequences come from a person aged 18 to 65 who received the Ad26.COV2.S COVID-19 vaccine or a placebo.

The J gene is TRBJ2-7, the V gene TRBV4-3, with 7 positions matching TRBD2. V lost 3 bases to trimming and J lost 2 bases; unmatched junction nucleotides: 4. Germline CDR1 reads LGHNA; CDR2 reads YSLEER. The CDR3 sequence is 14 residues long. In DNA form, the CDR3 reads TGCGCCAGCAGCCAGGCTAGCGGAACCTACGAGCAGTACTTC. The encoded protein is CASSQASGTYEQYF.

The chain joins TRBV4-3 to TRBJ2-3, with TRBD2 matching 8 bases. There are 16 residues in the CDR3. V lost 0 bases, J lost 3 bases, and 5 bases stayed unmatched. CDR1 LGHNA and CDR2 YSLEER come from the germline V gene. As DNA, the CDR3 is TGCGCCAGCAGCCAAGAGGGACTAGTTGGAACAGATACGCAGTATTTT. Amino acids: CASSQEGLVGTDTQYF.

The rearrangement uses TRBV7-9 and TRBJ2-1; tentatively, D is TRBD1 (6 bases). In germline, CDR1 is SEHNR, CDR2 FQNEAQ (reference sequence). This CDR3 spans 14 amino acids. V was shortened by 5 bases and J by 6 bases, with 14 bases between the two germline ends. CDR3 DNA: TGTGCCAGCAGCCCCCAGGCACAGGGCAATGAGCAGTTCTTC. This gives the protein CASSPQAQGNEQFF.

CDR3 DNA sequence: TGTGCCAGCAGCCCTGGGGCTAGCGGGAGGTACGAGCAGTACTTC. Translation: CASSPGASGRYEQYF. The chain uses TRBV28 and TRBJ2-7, with 11 bases that match TRBD2. CDR3 length: 15 residues. The V and J ends lost 6 bases and 4 bases, in that order; junction bases with no gene match: 8. Germline CDR1 reads MDHEN; CDR2 reads SYDVKM.

The chain recombines TRBV10-2 with TRBJ2-1; TRBD2 is a possible D gene (5 bases). This CDR3 comprises 13 residues. From germline, CDR1 is WSHSY and CDR2 SAAADI. Trimming shortened V by 7 bases and J by 5 bases, and 12 bases separated the two germline ends. The CDR3 DNA reads TGCGCCAGCAAGCAACTCGGGGACAATGAGCAGTTCTTC. It is translated as CASKQLGDNEQFF.

The rearrangement links TRBV6-2 or TRBV6-3 to TRBJ2-7, with D possibly being TRBD1 (6 bases). CDR3 length: 14 amino acids. Germline CDR1 is MNHEY and CDR2 is SVGEGT. Trimming took off 0 bases at V and 6 bases at J, with 12 bases between the two ends. The CDR3 reads CASSYSGGGFEQYF. The CDR3 nucleotides are TGTGCCAGCAGTTACTCGGGTGGGGGCTTCGAGCAGTACTTC.

This rearrangement joins TRBV9 to TRBJ2-2; D gene uncertain. Germline CDR1 SGDLS, CDR2 YYNGEE. Trimming shortened V by 0 bases and J by 6 bases, and 15 bases separated the two germline ends. The CDR3 contains 16 residues. This CDR3 is CASSVGVTLYPGELFF. The CDR3 nucleotides are TGTGCCAGCAGCGTAGGGGTGACTCTTTACCCCGGGGAGCTGTTTTTT.

This chain uses TRBV7-2 with TRBJ2-5; no definite D call. The V gene lost 7 bases and the J gene lost 3 bases, with 12 bases spanning the gap. Germline CDR1 reads SGHTA; CDR2 reads FQGNSA. CDR3 length: 13 amino acids. The CDR3 DNA reads TGTGCCAGCACCACTGGACCCGAAGAGACCCAGTACTTC. Translating gives CASTTGPEETQYF.

This chain joins TRBV11-2 and TRBJ2-3; 8 bases match TRBD2. This CDR3 has 19 residues. CDR1 and CDR2 from the germline V gene are SGHAT and FQNNGV. Losses at the gene ends were 0 bases for V and 4 bases for J; bases not matched to a gene: 15. The CDR3 region is CASSLDMLPGLVFADTQYF. The CDR3 DNA reads as TGTGCCAGCAGCTTAGATATGCTACCGGGACTAGTTTTCGCAGATACGCAGTATTTT. The full variable domain, rest sourced from reference TRBV11-2 and TRBJ2-3, is EAGVAQSPRYKIIEKRQSVAFWCNPISGHATLYWYQQILGQGPKLLIQFQNNGVVDDSQLPKDRFSAERLKGVDSTLKIQPAKLEDSAVYLCASSLDMLPGLVFADTQYFGPGTRLTVL.

This chain joins TRBV5-6 and TRBJ2-1, with 8 bases that match TRBD1. The CDR3 sequence is 17 residues long. J gave up 6 bases and V 2 bases, and 13 bases lay outside the gene matches. Germline lookup yields CDR1 SGHDT and CDR2 YYEEEE. The CDR3 sequence is CASSFYSGTGFLNEQFF. For the CDR3, the DNA is TGTGCCAGCAGCTTTTATTCCGGGACAGGCTTTCTCAATGAGCAGTTCTTC.

The chain recombines TRBV15 with TRBJ2-5; no clear D. The CDR3 length is 13 residues. The germline V gene has CDR1 LNHNV and CDR2 YYDKDF (reference sequence). Trimming left V 2 bases short and J 2 bases short, with 6 bases between. Here the CDR3 DNA reads TGTGCCACCAGCAGAAGAATGCAAGAGACCCAGTACTTC. Protein sequence: CATSRRMQETQYF.

The genes are TRBV28 and TRBJ2-5; weak D call: TRBD1 (6 bases). Germline V gene data show CDR1 as MDHEN and CDR2 as SYDVKM. The CDR3 contains 14 residues. Trimming left V 7 bases short and J 5 bases short, with 17 bases between. The CDR3 nucleotides are TGTGCCAGCATCGAATCCAGGGGTATGGAGACCCAGTACTTC. This gives the protein CASIESRGMETQYF.

The chain uses TRBV6-1 and TRBJ1-5; D not resolved. Germline V gene lookup returns CDR1 MNHNS and CDR2 SASEGT. CDR3 size: 15 residues. Trimming removed 2 bases at V and 0 bases at J, with 8 bases between. The chain's CDR3 is CASSESLSSNQPQHF. In DNA, the CDR3 is TGTGCCAGCAGTGAAAGTCTATCTAGCAATCAGCCCCAGCATTTT.

V is TRBV30 and J is TRBJ1-1; 7 positions match TRBD1. The germline gives CDR1 GTSNPN, CDR2 SVGIG (reference sequence). The CDR3 loop spans 14 amino acids. The V gene end was trimmed by 0 bases and the J gene end by 6 bases; junction bases not matched to a gene: 7. The CDR3 sequence: CAWSVLRGGPEAFF. The CDR3 bases are TGTGCCTGGAGTGTTTTACGAGGGGGCCCTGAAGCTTTCTTT.

The chain combines TRBV5-5 with TRBJ2-2; TRBD1 matches 9 bases. Trimming at V came to 5 bases and at J to 7 bases, leaving 6 bases not matched to a gene. The CDR3 totals 14 residues. Germline loops: CDR1 SGHKS, CDR2 YYEKEE (reference sequence). In DNA form, the CDR3 reads TGTGCCAGCAGAGTGACAGGGGGGGACGGGGAGCTGTTTTTT. It codes for CASRVTGGDGELFF. Using reference TRBV5-5 and TRBJ2-2 for the parts outside the CDR3, the full variable domain is DAGVTQSPTHLIKTRGQQVTLRCSPISGHKSVSWYQQVLGQGPQFIFQYYEKEERGRGNFPDRFSARQFPNYSSELNVNALLLGDSALYLCASRVTGGDGELFFGEGSRLTVL.

Concerning this clone itself: Other nucleotide sequences from this sample produce the same CDR3. The V gene is TRBV13, the J gene TRBJ2-7; D not resolved. Trimming took off 3 bases at V and 4 bases at J, with 10 bases between the two ends. This CDR3 region has 13 residues. Germline assignment: CDR1 PRHDT and CDR2 FYEKMQ (reference sequence). CDR3 amino acids: CASSLGRAYEQYF. The CDR3 nucleotides are TGTGCCAGCAGCTTGGGAAGGGCTTACGAGCAGTACTTC.

The chain joins TRBV5-4 to TRBJ2-2; 10 positions match TRBD2. The CDR3 covers 15 residues. Germline CDR1 is SGHNT and CDR2 is YYREEE (reference sequence). V was clipped by 4 bases and J by 5 bases; unmatched bases: 5. The CDR3 reads CASSPQREGTGELFF. The CDR3 coding sequence is TGTGCCAGCAGCCCCCAGCGGGAGGGTACCGGGGAGCTGTTTTTT.

The chain uses TRBV10-1 and TRBJ1-3; the D is unclear. The CDR3 loop spans 14 amino acids. CDR1 and CDR2 (germline): WNHNN, SYGVQD (reference sequence). V lost 6 bases, J lost 1 base, and 10 bases lay in between. The CDR3 protein is CASSEPGSGNTIYF. The CDR3, as DNA: TGCGCCAGCAGCGAGCCCGGGTCTGGAAACACCATATATTTT.

V usage is TRBV18 and J usage is TRBJ2-3; 13 nucleotides align to TRBD2. The CDR3 sequence is 17 residues long. After removal of 5 bases from V and 4 bases from J, the junction contained 9 bases not matched to a gene. The V gene's germline CDR1 is KGHSH and CDR2 LQKENI. The CDR3 DNA sequence: TGTGCCAGCTCATCAGGACTAGCGGGAGTTATCTCAGATACGCAGTATTTT. Its protein is CASSSGLAGVISDTQYF. Variable domain in full (rest from reference TRBV18 and TRBJ2-3): NAGVMQNPRHLVRRRGQEARLRCSPMKGHSHVYWYRQLPEEGLKFMVYLQKENIIDESGMPKERFSAEFPKEGPSILRIQQVVRGDSAAYFCASSSGLAGVISDTQYFGPGTRLTVL.

The V call is TRBV27, the J call TRBJ2-4; TRBD1 aligns across 7 bases. V lost 5 bases to trimming and J lost 7 bases; unmatched junction nucleotides: 14. The CDR3 spans 16 residues. The germline gives CDR1 MNHEY, CDR2 SMNVEV (reference sequence). CDR3 in DNA: TGTGCCAGCAGTCCAAACCGGGACAGCCGGCAGAACATTCAGTACTTC. The encoded protein is CASSPNRDSRQNIQYF.

J is TRBJ2-7 and V is TRBV7-9; D is possibly TRBD1 (6 bases). Deletions cut 3 bases from V and 6 bases from J, with 15 bases between. This CDR3 region has 14 residues. Germline V lookup: CDR1 SEHNR, CDR2 FQNEAQ (reference sequence). CDR3 in amino acids: CASSFYSTGPEQYF. In nucleotides, the CDR3 is TGTGCCAGCAGCTTCTACTCGACAGGCCCCGAGCAGTACTTC.

The chain is built from TRBV5-8 and TRBJ2-7; no firm D call. CDR1 is SGHTS, CDR2 YDEGEE, per germline. V gave up 0 bases and J gave up 4 bases, with 8 bases separating them. The CDR3 extends over 13 amino acids. The CDR3 DNA is TGTGCCAGCAGCTTGGAAGTAGGGTACGAGCAGTACTTC. The encoded protein is CASSLEVGYEQYF.

The rearrangement uses TRBV28 and TRBJ2-1; D call uncertain. The CDR3 totals 12 residues. The V and J ends lost 6 bases and 0 bases respectively, with 3 bases between them. Germline CDR1 MDHEN, CDR2 SYDVKM. For the CDR3, the DNA is TGTGCCAGCAGAAGCTCCTACAATGAGCAGTTCTTC. Protein sequence: CASRSSYNEQFF.

This chain connects TRBV5-1 to TRBJ1-1; tentative D call: TRBD1 (5 bases). The CDR3 runs 16 residues. Germline CDR1 and CDR2: SGHRS and YFSETQ. The V and J ends lost 0 bases and 2 bases respectively, with 14 bases between them. The CDR3 is CASSLAGRGGNTEAFF. The CDR3 DNA follows: TGCGCCAGCAGCTTGGCAGGTCGTGGGGGAAACACTGAAGCTTTCTTT.